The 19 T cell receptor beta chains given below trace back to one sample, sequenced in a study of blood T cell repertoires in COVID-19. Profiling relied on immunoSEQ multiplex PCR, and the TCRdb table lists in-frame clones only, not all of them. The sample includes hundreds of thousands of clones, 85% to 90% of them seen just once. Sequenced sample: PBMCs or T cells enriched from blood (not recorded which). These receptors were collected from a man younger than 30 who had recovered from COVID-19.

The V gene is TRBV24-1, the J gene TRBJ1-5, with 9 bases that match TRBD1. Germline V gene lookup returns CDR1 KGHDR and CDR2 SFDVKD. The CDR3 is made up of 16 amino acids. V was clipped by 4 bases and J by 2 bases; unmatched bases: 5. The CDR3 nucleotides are TGTGCCACCAGTGACGGAGACAGGGGGGGCAATCAGCCCCAGCATTTT. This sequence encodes CATSDGDRGGNQPQHF.

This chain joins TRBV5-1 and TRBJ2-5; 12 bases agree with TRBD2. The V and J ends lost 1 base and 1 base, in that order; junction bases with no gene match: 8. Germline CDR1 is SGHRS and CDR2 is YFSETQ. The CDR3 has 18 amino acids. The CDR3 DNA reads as TGCGCCAGCAGCTTGACCCGACTAGCGGGAGAACGCCAAGAGACCCAGTACTTC. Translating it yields CASSLTRLAGERQETQYF.

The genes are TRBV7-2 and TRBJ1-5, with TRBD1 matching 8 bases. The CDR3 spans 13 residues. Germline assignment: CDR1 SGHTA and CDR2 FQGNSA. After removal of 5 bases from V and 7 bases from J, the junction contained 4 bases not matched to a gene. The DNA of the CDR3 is TGTGCCAGCAGCCCCGACAGGGGACAGCCCCAGCATTTT. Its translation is CASSPDRGQPQHF.

CDR3 in amino acids: CASTTQRNTEAFF. CDR3 DNA: TGTGCCAGCACGACCCAGCGGAACACTGAAGCTTTCTTT. V gene TRBV7-9 combines with J gene TRBJ1-1; D gene uncertain. Germline V gives CDR1 SEHNR, CDR2 FQNEAQ (reference sequence). The CDR3 runs 13 residues. V was pared by 7 bases and J by 1 base, with 10 bases between.

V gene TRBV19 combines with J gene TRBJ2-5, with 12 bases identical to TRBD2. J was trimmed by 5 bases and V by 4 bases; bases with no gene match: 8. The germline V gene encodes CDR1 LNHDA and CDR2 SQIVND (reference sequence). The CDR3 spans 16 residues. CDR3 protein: CASSSEGLAGRETQYF. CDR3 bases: TGTGCCAGTAGTAGTGAAGGACTAGCGGGGAGGGAGACCCAGTACTTC.

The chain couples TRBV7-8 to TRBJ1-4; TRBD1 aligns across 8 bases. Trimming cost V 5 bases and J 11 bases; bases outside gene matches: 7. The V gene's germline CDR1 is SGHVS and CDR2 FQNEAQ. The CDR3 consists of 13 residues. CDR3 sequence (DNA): TGTGCCAGCAGCGACCGACAGGGGACGAAACTGTTTTTT. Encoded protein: CASSDRQGTKLFF.

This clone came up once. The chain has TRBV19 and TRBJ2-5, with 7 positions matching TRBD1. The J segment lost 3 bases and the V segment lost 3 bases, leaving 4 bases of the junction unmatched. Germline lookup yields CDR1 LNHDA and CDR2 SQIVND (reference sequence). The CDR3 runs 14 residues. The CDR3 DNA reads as TGTGCCAGTAGTATGACAACAGGGGAAGAGACCCAGTACTTC. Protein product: CASSMTTGEETQYF.

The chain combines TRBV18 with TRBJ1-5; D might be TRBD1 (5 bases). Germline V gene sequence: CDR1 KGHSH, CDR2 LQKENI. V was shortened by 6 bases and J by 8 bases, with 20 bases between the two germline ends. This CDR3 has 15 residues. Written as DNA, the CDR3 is TGTGCCAGCTCCCCGGGGGTAAACGGATTGGAGCCCCAGCATTTT. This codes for CASSPGVNGLEPQHF.

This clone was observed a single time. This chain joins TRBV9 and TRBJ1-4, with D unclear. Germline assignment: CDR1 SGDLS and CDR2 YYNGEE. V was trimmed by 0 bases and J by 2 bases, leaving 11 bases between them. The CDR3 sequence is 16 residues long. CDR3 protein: CASSVEGAGTNEKLFF. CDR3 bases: TGTGCCAGCAGCGTAGAGGGCGCGGGGACTAATGAAAAACTGTTTTTT.

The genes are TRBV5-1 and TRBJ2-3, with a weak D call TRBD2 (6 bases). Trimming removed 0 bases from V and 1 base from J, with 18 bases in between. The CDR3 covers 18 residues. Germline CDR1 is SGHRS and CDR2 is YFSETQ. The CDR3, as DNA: TGCGCCAGCAGCTTGGTGGGTAGCGGAGGACGGGGCACAGATACGCAGTATTTT. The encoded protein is CASSLVGSGGRGTDTQYF.

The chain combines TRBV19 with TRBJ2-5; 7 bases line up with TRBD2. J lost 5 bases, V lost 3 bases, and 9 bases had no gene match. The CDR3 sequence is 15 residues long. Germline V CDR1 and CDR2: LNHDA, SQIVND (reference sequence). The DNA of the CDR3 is TGTGCCAGTAGTATGGGACTAACGGAGGGGGAGACCCAGTACTTC. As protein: CASSMGLTEGETQYF.

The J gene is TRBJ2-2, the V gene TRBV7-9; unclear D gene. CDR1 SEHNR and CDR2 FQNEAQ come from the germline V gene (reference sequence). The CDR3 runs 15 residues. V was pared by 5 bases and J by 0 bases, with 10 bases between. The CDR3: CASSPHGPNTGELFF. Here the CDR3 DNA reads TGTGCCAGCAGCCCCCATGGCCCGAACACCGGGGAGCTGTTTTTT. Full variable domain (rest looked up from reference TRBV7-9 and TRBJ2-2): DTGVSQNPRHKITKRGQNVTFRCDPISEHNRLYWYRQTLGQGPEFLTYFQNEAQLEKSRLLSDRFSAERPKGSFSTLEIQRTEQGDSAMYLCASSPHGPNTGELFFGEGSRLTVL.

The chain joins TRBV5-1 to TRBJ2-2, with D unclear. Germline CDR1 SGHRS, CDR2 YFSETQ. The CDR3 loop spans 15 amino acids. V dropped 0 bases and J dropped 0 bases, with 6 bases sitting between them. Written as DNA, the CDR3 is TGCGCCAGCAGCTTGGGACAATCGAACACCGGGGAGCTGTTTTTT. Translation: CASSLGQSNTGELFF.

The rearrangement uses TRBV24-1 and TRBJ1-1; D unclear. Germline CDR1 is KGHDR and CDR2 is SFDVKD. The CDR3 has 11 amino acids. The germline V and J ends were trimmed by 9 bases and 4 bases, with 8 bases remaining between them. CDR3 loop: CATSWATEAFF. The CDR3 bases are TGTGCCACCTCATGGGCCACTGAAGCTTTCTTT.

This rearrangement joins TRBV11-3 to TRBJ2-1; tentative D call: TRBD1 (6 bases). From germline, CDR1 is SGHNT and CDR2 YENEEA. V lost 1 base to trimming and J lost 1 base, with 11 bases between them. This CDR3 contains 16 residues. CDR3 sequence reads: CASSLVSGASYNEQFF. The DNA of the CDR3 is TGTGCCAGCAGCTTAGTATCAGGGGCATCCTACAATGAGCAGTTCTTC.

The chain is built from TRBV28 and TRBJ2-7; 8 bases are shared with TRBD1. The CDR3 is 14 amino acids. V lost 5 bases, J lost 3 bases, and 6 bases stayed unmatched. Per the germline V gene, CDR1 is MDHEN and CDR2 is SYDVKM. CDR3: CASSRPGQVYEQYF. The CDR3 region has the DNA TGTGCCAGCAGTCGCCCGGGACAGGTCTACGAGCAGTACTTC.

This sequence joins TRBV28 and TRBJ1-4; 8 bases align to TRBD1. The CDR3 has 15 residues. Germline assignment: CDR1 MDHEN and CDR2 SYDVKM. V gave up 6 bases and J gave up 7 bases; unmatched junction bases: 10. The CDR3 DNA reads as TGTGCCAGCAGCATTATTACAGGGGGGAGTGAAAAACTGTTTTTT. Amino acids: CASSIITGGSEKLFF.

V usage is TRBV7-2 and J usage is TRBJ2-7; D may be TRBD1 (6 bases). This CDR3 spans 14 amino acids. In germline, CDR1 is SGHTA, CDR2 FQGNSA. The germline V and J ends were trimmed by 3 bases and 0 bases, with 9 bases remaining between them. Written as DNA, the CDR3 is TGTGCCAGCAGCTTCGACAGGTCCTCCTACGAGCAGTACTTC. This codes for CASSFDRSSYEQYF.

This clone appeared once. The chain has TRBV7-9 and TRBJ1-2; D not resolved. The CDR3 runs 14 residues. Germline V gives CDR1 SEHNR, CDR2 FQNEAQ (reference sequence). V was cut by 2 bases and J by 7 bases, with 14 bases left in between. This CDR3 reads CASSLQDGVGGYTF. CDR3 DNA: TGTGCCAGCAGCTTACAGGACGGGGTGGGTGGCTACACCTTC.